Below, one T cell receptor (beta chain) is given with its context. Its target is unknown. RNA amounts of roughly 0.45 to 1 ug underwent reverse transcription with random hexamers. Coverage of TCR beta CDR3 amplification by immunoSEQ multiplex PCR extended to 54 Vbeta and 13 Jbeta. One entry per CDR3 protein results from TCRdb running MiXCR on the immunoSEQ multiplex PCR reads. The sample lists hundreds of thousands of distinct CDR3 sequences, more than 75% occurring once. CDR3 length: 13 residues. V was clipped by 6 bases and J by 4 bases, with 15 bases between them. Germline V lookup: CDR1 DFQATT, CDR2 SNEGSKA (reference sequence). The data belong to a study of CD8 T cells in Susac syndrome. Study outcomes and limitations: The study's TCR sequencing and HLA analysis drew on a certain number of individuals. That number was acknowledged as relatively small.

Sequencing of TCR beta was performed on blood CD8+ and CD4+ T cells. FACS enriched CD8+ TEMRA cells, while bulk CD8+ and CD4+ were negatively isolated. Specimen: CD8+ T cells from PBMCs. The rearrangement links TRBV20-1 to TRBJ1-2, with D possibly TRBD1 on 5 matching bases. This clonotype was obtained from a human donor with multiple sclerosis. CDR3 region: CSATPGVGYGYTF. The CDR3 bases are TGCAGTGCGACTCCGGGGGTTGGCTATGGCTACACCTTC.